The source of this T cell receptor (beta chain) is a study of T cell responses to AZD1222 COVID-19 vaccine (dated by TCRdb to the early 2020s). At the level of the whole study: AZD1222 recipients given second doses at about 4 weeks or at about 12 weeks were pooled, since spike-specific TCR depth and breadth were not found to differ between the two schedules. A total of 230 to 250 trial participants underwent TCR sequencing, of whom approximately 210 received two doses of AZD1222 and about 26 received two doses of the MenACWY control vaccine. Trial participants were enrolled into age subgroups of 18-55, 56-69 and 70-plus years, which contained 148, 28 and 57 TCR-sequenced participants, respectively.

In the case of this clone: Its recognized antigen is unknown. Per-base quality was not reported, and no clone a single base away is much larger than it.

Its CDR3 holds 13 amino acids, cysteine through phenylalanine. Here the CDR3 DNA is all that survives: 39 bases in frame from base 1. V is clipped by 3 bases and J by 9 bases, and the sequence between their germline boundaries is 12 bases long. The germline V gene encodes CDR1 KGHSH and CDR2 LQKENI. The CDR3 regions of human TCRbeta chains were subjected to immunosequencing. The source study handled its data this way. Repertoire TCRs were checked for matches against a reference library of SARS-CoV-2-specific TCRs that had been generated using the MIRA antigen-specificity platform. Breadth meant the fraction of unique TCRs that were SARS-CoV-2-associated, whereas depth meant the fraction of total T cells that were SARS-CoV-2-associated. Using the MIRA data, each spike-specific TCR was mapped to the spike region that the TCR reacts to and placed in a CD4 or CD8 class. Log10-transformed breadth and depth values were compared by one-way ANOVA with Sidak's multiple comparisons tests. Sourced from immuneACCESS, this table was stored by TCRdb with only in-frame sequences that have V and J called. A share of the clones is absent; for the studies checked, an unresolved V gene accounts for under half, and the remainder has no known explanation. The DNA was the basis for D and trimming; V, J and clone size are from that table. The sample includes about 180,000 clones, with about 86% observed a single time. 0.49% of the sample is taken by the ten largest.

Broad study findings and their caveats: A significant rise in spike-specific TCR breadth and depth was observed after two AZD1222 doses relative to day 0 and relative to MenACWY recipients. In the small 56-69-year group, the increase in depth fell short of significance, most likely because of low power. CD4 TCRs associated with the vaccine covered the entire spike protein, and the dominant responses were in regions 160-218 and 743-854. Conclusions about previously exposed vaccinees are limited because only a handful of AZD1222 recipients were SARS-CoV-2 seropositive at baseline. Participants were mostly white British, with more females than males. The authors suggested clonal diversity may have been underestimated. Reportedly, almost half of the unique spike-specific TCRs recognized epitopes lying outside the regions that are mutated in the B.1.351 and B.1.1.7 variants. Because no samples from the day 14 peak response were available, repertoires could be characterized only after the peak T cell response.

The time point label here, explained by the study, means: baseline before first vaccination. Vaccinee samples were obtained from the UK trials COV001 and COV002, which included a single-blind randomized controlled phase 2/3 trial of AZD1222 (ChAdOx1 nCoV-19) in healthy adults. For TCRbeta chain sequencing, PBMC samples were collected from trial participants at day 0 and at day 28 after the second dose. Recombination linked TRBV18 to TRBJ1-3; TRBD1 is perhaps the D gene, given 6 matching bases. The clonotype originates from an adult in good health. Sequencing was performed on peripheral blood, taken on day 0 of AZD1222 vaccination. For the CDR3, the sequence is CASSPVQGSTIYF. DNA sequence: TGTGCCAGCTCACCGGTACAGGGATCCACCATATATTTT.